This TCR beta chain stems from a study of OX40 agonist ivuxolimab in advanced cancers. Whole-study context: Previous treatment with anti-PD-1, anti-PD-L1 or anti-CTLA-4 therapy was allowed; more than 35% had received some. One hepatocellular carcinoma and two cutaneous melanoma patients partially responded.

The CDR3 consists of 13 residues. Germline V gives CDR1 SNHLY, CDR2 FYNNEI. Trimming removed 7 bases at V and 6 bases at J, with 16 bases between. Sequenced by immunoSEQ multiplex PCR; TCRdb stores in-frame clones only, minus some. The sample has about 48,000 clones, more than 70% seen once. This chain connects TRBV2 to TRBJ2-7; D is unclear. The starting material was CD4+ or CD8+ T cells sorted from blood, obtained in a trial of the OX40 agonist ivuxolimab. This TCR came from an adult with an advanced solid tumor such as melanoma, head and neck, liver or kidney cancer. The CDR3: CASTSPGPVEQYF. For the CDR3, the DNA is TGTGCCAGCACCTCCCCCGGCCCCGTCGAGCAGTACTTC.